The following is a T cell receptor (beta chain) sequence with its context. Its antigen is currently unknown. This was a survey-level run. Sequencing used immunoSEQ multiplex PCR; TCRdb keeps in-frame clones, though not all of them. This sample has tens of thousands of clones; 85% occur once, and the top ten carry around 4.4%. The CDR3 consists of 16 residues. Germline CDR1 reads SGHRS; CDR2 reads YFSETQ. With 0 bases removed from V and 0 bases from J, the gap between germline ends came to 7 bases. This sample is drawn from a study of STAT5B mutations in CD4+ large granular lymphocyte leukemia. Across the whole study: Among healthy donors, a particular HLA allele went with more CDR3 'QG' motifs. Study results and caveats: TRBV06-family usage was enriched in top patient clones (8/27) versus controls (2/35).

Sequencing was performed on CD4+ T cells from blood buffy coats. V is TRBV5-1 and J is TRBJ2-6; no reliable D call. This receptor was obtained from a human donor in good health. The CDR3 region has the DNA TGCGCCAGCAGCTTGGAAGGGTCCTCTGGGGCCAACGTCCTGACTTTC. It encodes CASSLEGSSGANVLTF.